A selection of T cell receptor beta chains follows, all from one sample in a study of blood T cell repertoires in COVID-19. Sequencing used immunoSEQ multiplex PCR; TCRdb keeps in-frame clones, though not all of them. The data show some 670,000 clones, 80% to 90% seen once. The source material was peripheral blood. These receptors were obtained from a woman between 18 and 29 years old with acute or convalescent COVID-19. The CDR3 runs from the conserved cysteine through the conserved F or W. D genes are given only for firm matches. Not all rows give a size; the values are once, few, many and, for expanded clones, a class.

j_gene: TRBJ1-2
d_gene: .
abundance: .
v_gene: TRBV7-2
CDR3nt: TGTGCCAGCAGCTTAGGGGGCCCGGGCTATGGCTACACCTTC
CDR3aa: CASSLGGPGYGYTF

j_gene: TRBJ1-2
d_gene: TRBD1
abundance: .
v_gene: TRBV9
CDR3nt: TGTGCCAGCAGCGCAAGCCCCGGGACAGCCTATGGCTACACCTTC
CDR3aa: CASSASPGTAYGYTF

j_gene: TRBJ2-2
d_gene: .
abundance: few
v_gene: TRBV3-1/TRBV3-2
CDR3nt: TGTGCCAGCAGGCCGGACTCGAACACCGGGGAGCTGTTTTTT
CDR3aa: CASRPDSNTGELFF

j_gene: TRBJ1-1
d_gene: .
abundance: .
v_gene: TRBV19
CDR3nt: TGTGCCAGTAGTATATTGTCAGGGGAAGCTTTCTTT
CDR3aa: CASSILSGEAFF

j_gene: TRBJ2-5
d_gene: .
abundance: .
v_gene: TRBV5-1
CDR3nt: TGCGCCAGCACATCCTATACCCGGGGGACCTTTCGGGAGACCCAGTACTTC
CDR3aa: CASTSYTRGTFRETQYF

j_gene: TRBJ2-2
d_gene: TRBD2
abundance: .
v_gene: TRBV10-1
CDR3nt: TGCGCCAGCAGTGACCGTACTAGCGGGGGGGACACCGGGGAGCTGTTTTTT
CDR3aa: CASSDRTSGGDTGELFF

j_gene: TRBJ1-2
d_gene: .
abundance: .
v_gene: TRBV18
CDR3nt: TGTGCCAGCTCACCAGGGGGCGGTTATGGCTACACCTTC
CDR3aa: CASSPGGGYGYTF

j_gene: TRBJ1-5
d_gene: .
abundance: .
v_gene: TRBV15
CDR3nt: TGTGCCACCAGCAGAGGGGGGGGTATGAGAAGCAATCAGCCCCAGCATTTT
CDR3aa: CATSRGGGMRSNQPQHF

j_gene: TRBJ2-2
d_gene: .
abundance: .
v_gene: TRBV9
CDR3nt: TGTGCCAGCAGCGTAAATTCAGAGGTTCGGACCGGGGAGCTGTTTTTT
CDR3aa: CASSVNSEVRTGELFF

j_gene: TRBJ1-2
d_gene: .
abundance: .
v_gene: TRBV4-1
CDR3nt: TGCGCCAGCAGCCAAGTAACGTCAGGGGATGTTGGCTACACCTTC
CDR3aa: CASSQVTSGDVGYTF

j_gene: TRBJ1-2
d_gene: .
abundance: .
v_gene: TRBV5-1
CDR3nt: TGCGCCAGCAGCTTGGCCGGGAGAGTCTATGGCTACACCTTC
CDR3aa: CASSLAGRVYGYTF

j_gene: TRBJ1-1
d_gene: .
abundance: .
v_gene: TRBV29-1
CDR3nt: TGCAGCGTTGAGACGTCCAGGGGGAACACTGAAGCTTTCTTT
CDR3aa: CSVETSRGNTEAFF

j_gene: TRBJ2-3
d_gene: TRBD2
abundance: .
v_gene: TRBV10-3
CDR3nt: TGTGCCATCAGTGAAGCCCCTGGGCGGGGGGAGGATACGCAGTATTTT
CDR3aa: CAISEAPGRGEDTQYF

j_gene: TRBJ2-2
d_gene: .
abundance: .
v_gene: TRBV7-2
CDR3nt: TGTGCCAGCAGCTTAGGTTTTCCCTCCGGGACCGGGGAGCTGTTTTTT
CDR3aa: CASSLGFPSGTGELFF

j_gene: TRBJ1-2
d_gene: .
abundance: .
v_gene: TRBV7-9
CDR3nt: TGTGCCAGCAGCTTAGGTGACTGGGAAGGGGATGGCTACACCTTC
CDR3aa: CASSLGDWEGDGYTF

j_gene: TRBJ1-4
d_gene: .
abundance: .
v_gene: TRBV25-1
CDR3nt: TGTGCCAGCAGTGAATTTCGTCCAACTAATGAAAAACTGTTTTTT
CDR3aa: CASSEFRPTNEKLFF

j_gene: TRBJ1-5
d_gene: TRBD1
abundance: .
v_gene: TRBV6-6
CDR3nt: TGTGCCAGCAGTCGGACAGGGATCAATCAGCCCCAGCATTTT
CDR3aa: CASSRTGINQPQHF

j_gene: TRBJ1-2
d_gene: .
abundance: .
v_gene: TRBV5-4
CDR3nt: TGTGCCAGCAGCACTGGTGGGCCATTCAATGGCTACACCTTC
CDR3aa: CASSTGGPFNGYTF

j_gene: TRBJ1-2
d_gene: TRBD1
abundance: .
v_gene: TRBV5-6
CDR3nt: TGTGCCAGCAGCTTGGGACAGGGGGCTTATGGCTACACCTTC
CDR3aa: CASSLGQGAYGYTF

j_gene: TRBJ1-5
d_gene: TRBD1
abundance: few
v_gene: TRBV7-9
CDR3nt: TGTGCCAGCAGCTTAGTAGGAGAAGGGGGCCATCAGCCCCAGCATTTT
CDR3aa: CASSLVGEGGHQPQHF

j_gene: TRBJ1-3
d_gene: TRBD1
abundance: .
v_gene: TRBV5-1
CDR3nt: TGCGCCAGCAGCGTCGACAGGGCCGCAGGAAACACCATATATTTT
CDR3aa: CASSVDRAAGNTIYF

j_gene: TRBJ1-1
d_gene: .
abundance: .
v_gene: TRBV19
CDR3nt: TGTGCCAGTAGTTCAGTGGAGAAAATGAACACTGAAGCTTTCTTT
CDR3aa: CASSSVEKMNTEAFF

j_gene: TRBJ1-2
d_gene: .
abundance: once
v_gene: TRBV18
CDR3nt: TGTGCCAGCTCACCACGGTCGACAGAGCCCCGAAACTATGGCTACACCTTC
CDR3aa: CASSPRSTEPRNYGYTF

j_gene: TRBJ1-2
d_gene: .
abundance: .
v_gene: TRBV24-1
CDR3nt: TGTGCCACCAGTCCCTCTAACTATGGCTACACCTTC
CDR3aa: CATSPSNYGYTF

j_gene: TRBJ1-1
d_gene: .
abundance: .
v_gene: TRBV9
CDR3nt: TGTGCCAGCAGCGTAGGCGGCAGCTCTAGCACTGAAGCTTTCTTT
CDR3aa: CASSVGGSSSTEAFF

j_gene: TRBJ1-2
d_gene: .
abundance: .
v_gene: TRBV27
CDR3nt: TGTGCCAGCAGTTTATTGGGGGGTAGCTATGGCTACACCTTC
CDR3aa: CASSLLGGSYGYTF

j_gene: TRBJ1-5
d_gene: TRBD1
abundance: .
v_gene: TRBV28
CDR3nt: TGTGCCAGCAGTGCTCGACAGGGCATTGCGCCCCAGCATTTT
CDR3aa: CASSARQGIAPQHF

j_gene: TRBJ1-1
d_gene: .
abundance: .
v_gene: TRBV30
CDR3nt: TGTGCCTGGAGTCCCCCCCGTTCATACTTAGACACTGAAGCTTTCTTT
CDR3aa: CAWSPPRSYLDTEAFF

j_gene: TRBJ1-2
d_gene: .
abundance: .
v_gene: TRBV7-2
CDR3nt: TGTGCCAGCAGCTTTGTACAGACCGTTGGGTATGGCTACACCTTC
CDR3aa: CASSFVQTVGYGYTF

j_gene: TRBJ1-1
d_gene: .
abundance: once
v_gene: TRBV3-1/TRBV3-2
CDR3nt: TGTGCCAGCAGCCAATCAGGGATTTCTGAAGCTTTCTTT
CDR3aa: CASSQSGISEAFF

j_gene: TRBJ1-6
d_gene: .
abundance: .
v_gene: TRBV10-3
CDR3nt: TGTGCCATCAGTGACCGGGACAACCCGGGTGTCGTATACTTT
CDR3aa: CAISDRDNPGVVYF

j_gene: TRBJ1-6
d_gene: .
abundance: few
v_gene: TRBV19
CDR3nt: TGTGCCAGTAGATGGGGGCTCAATTCACCCCTCCACTTT
CDR3aa: CASRWGLNSPLHF

j_gene: TRBJ2-2
d_gene: .
abundance: .
v_gene: TRBV7-3
CDR3nt: TGTGCCAGCAGCTTAAGTCGGAACACCGGGGAGCTGTTTTTT
CDR3aa: CASSLSRNTGELFF

j_gene: TRBJ1-1
d_gene: .
abundance: .
v_gene: TRBV5-1
CDR3nt: TGCGCCAGCAGCTACGTTGCCACGGGAACGGGATTCGGGGCTTTCTTT
CDR3aa: CASSYVATGTGFGAFF

j_gene: TRBJ2-7
d_gene: TRBD1
abundance: .
v_gene: TRBV11-2
CDR3nt: TGTGCCAGCAGCTTTGGACAGGGCAACGAGCAGTACTTC
CDR3aa: CASSFGQGNEQYF

j_gene: TRBJ1-2
d_gene: .
abundance: .
v_gene: TRBV11-1
CDR3nt: TGTGCCAGCACCTATTACCGGACAGATGATAATGGCTACACCTTC
CDR3aa: CASTYYRTDDNGYTF

j_gene: TRBJ1-2
d_gene: .
abundance: once
v_gene: TRBV5-1
CDR3nt: TGCGCCAGCAGCTTGGAACTACCTTTTTTTAACTATGGCTACACCTTC
CDR3aa: CASSLELPFFNYGYTF

j_gene: TRBJ2-7
d_gene: TRBD1
abundance: once
v_gene: TRBV7-8
CDR3nt: TGTGCCAGCAGCCCAAGGGACAGGGTCGAGCAGTACTTC
CDR3aa: CASSPRDRVEQYF

j_gene: TRBJ1-3
d_gene: .
abundance: .
v_gene: TRBV9
CDR3nt: TGTGCCAGCAGCACAGGACAGCTACTTCGAAACACCATATATTTT
CDR3aa: CASSTGQLLRNTIYF

j_gene: TRBJ2-5
d_gene: TRBD2
abundance: .
v_gene: TRBV19
CDR3nt: TGTGCCAGTAGTATAGGGGCTAGCGGGGGAGGTGAGACCCAGTACTTC
CDR3aa: CASSIGASGGGETQYF

j_gene: TRBJ2-1
d_gene: .
abundance: .
v_gene: TRBV5-1
CDR3nt: TGCGCCAGCAGGGCAGACTCCTACAATGAGCAGTTCTTC
CDR3aa: CASRADSYNEQFF

j_gene: TRBJ2-6
d_gene: .
abundance: .
v_gene: TRBV29-1
CDR3nt: TGCAGCGTTGGTCAGGGGGGTGGCTCTGGGGCCAACGTCCTGACTTTC
CDR3aa: CSVGQGGGSGANVLTF

j_gene: TRBJ1-1
d_gene: .
abundance: .
v_gene: TRBV6-2/TRBV6-3
CDR3nt: TGTGCCAGCAGCCACAGGAACACTGAAGCTTTCTTT
CDR3aa: CASSHRNTEAFF